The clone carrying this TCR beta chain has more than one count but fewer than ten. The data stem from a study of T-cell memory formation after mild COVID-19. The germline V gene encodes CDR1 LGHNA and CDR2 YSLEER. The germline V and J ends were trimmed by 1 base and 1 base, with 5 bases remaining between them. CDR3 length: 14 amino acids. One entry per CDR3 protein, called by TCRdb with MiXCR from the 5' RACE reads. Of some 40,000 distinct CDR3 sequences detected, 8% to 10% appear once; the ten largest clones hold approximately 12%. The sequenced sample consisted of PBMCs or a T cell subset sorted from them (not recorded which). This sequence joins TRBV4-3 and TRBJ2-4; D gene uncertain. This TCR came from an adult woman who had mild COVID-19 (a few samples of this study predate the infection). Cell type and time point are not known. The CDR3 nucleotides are TGCGCCAGCAGCCAAGCCAGGGCCAAAAACATTCAGTACTTC. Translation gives CASSQARAKNIQYF.